These 8 T cell receptor beta chains share one sample of origin, sequenced in a study of a mutant IDH1 vaccine in newly diagnosed glioma. Time point here: week 5, during vaccination. Every vaccination contained 300 ug of the mutant IDH1 20-mer peptide and was paired with topical imiquimod. Which antigens these TCRs recognize remains unknown. The repertoire was sequenced with immunoSEQ multiplex PCR; TCRdb's copy has only in-frame clones and lacks some. This table has about 83,000 clones, 90% to 95% appearing once. This sample comprised PBMCs, obtained from a glioma patient whose treatment included an IDH1 peptide vaccine. These receptors originate from a woman in her forties or fifties with glioma.

The rearrangement uses TRBV5-1 and TRBJ2-6, with unresolved D. The CDR3 is 14 residues long. The V and J ends lost 0 bases and 1 base respectively, with 2 bases between them. The V gene's germline CDR1 is SGHRS and CDR2 YFSETQ. The CDR3 DNA sequence: TGCGCCAGCAGCTTGGAATCTGGGGCCAACGTCCTGACTTTC. Translation gives CASSLESGANVLTF.

The chain employs TRBV6-6 and TRBJ2-3; 14 nucleotides align to TRBD2. CDR1 is MNHNY and CDR2 is SVGAGI in the germline V gene (reference sequence). The CDR3 consists of 16 residues. V trimming: 10 bases; J trimming: 3 bases; junction bases outside the gene matches: 9. DNA of the CDR3: TGTGCCATCCCGGGACTAGCGGGAGAGAGGACAGATACGCAGTATTTT. Translated: CAIPGLAGERTDTQYF.

This chain connects TRBV7-3 to TRBJ2-5; D possibly uses TRBD1 or TRBD2 (6 bases each). Trimming removed 5 bases at V and 4 bases at J, with 11 bases between. The germline V gene has CDR1 SGHTA and CDR2 FQGTGA. CDR3 length: 13 residues. CDR3 loop: CASSAGQSETQYF. DNA for the CDR3: TGTGCCAGCAGCGCGGGACAATCAGAGACCCAGTACTTC.

The rearrangement links TRBV6-1 to TRBJ2-7, with a weak D call TRBD2 (5 bases). Trimming shortened V by 1 base and J by 4 bases, and 14 bases separated the two germline ends. The CDR3 has 15 amino acids. Germline V lookup: CDR1 MNHNS, CDR2 SASEGT. Written as DNA, the CDR3 is TGTGCCAGCAGTGAAGGGGTGGGAGAAGGTTACGAGCAGTACTTC. The encoded protein is CASSEGVGEGYEQYF.

The table lists this clone with a count of one. This rearrangement joins TRBV5-6 to TRBJ2-1, with D perhaps assigned TRBD1 or TRBD2 (5 bases each). Trimming cost V 4 bases and J 0 bases, with 17 bases left between them. Germline V gene sequence: CDR1 SGHDT, CDR2 YYEEEE. CDR3 length: 17 amino acids. The CDR3 region has the DNA TGTGCCAGCAGCCCGGATGGGACGTGGAGCTCCTACAATGAGCAGTTCTTC. It yields the protein CASSPDGTWSSYNEQFF.

The chain couples TRBV7-3 to TRBJ2-7; D is tentatively TRBD1 or TRBD2 (5 bases each). The germline V gene encodes CDR1 SGHTA and CDR2 FQGTGA. V was cut by 4 bases and J by 7 bases, with 14 bases left in between. This CDR3 is 13 amino acids long. The CDR3, as DNA: TGTGCCAGCAGCTATCGACAGTCGGGGGAGCAGTACTTC. Amino acids: CASSYRQSGEQYF.

A single count supports this clone. CDR3 sequence: CASSLLEQGPHEQYF. CDR3 DNA sequence: TGTGCCAGCAGCTTACTTGAGCAGGGTCCCCACGAGCAGTACTTC. The V call is TRBV11-2, the J call TRBJ2-7; D is perhaps TRBD1 (5 bases). The germline CDR1 and CDR2 sequences are SGHAT and FQNNGV. With 2 bases removed from V and 5 bases from J, the gap between germline ends came to 16 bases. The CDR3 is made up of 15 amino acids.

V and J are TRBV29-1 and TRBJ2-1, with 11 nucleotides matching TRBD2. V shed 8 bases and J 3 bases; nucleotides not matched to a gene: 3. Per germline, CDR1 SQVTM and CDR2 ANQGSEA. The CDR3 has 13 residues. CDR3 sequence (DNA): TGCAGCTCCGGGACTAGCGGCTACAATGAGCAGTTCTTC. This codes for CSSGTSGYNEQFF.